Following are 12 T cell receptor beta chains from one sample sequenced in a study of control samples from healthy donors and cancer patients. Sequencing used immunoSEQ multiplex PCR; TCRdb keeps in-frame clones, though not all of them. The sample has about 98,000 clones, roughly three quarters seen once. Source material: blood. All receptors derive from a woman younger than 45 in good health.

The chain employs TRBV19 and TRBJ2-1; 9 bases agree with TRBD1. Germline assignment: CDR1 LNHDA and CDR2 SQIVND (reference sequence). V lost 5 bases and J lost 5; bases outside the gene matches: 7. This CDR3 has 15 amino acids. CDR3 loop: CASSSGTGPNNEQFF. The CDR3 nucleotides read TGTGCCAGTAGTTCTGGGACAGGGCCGAACAATGAGCAGTTCTTC.

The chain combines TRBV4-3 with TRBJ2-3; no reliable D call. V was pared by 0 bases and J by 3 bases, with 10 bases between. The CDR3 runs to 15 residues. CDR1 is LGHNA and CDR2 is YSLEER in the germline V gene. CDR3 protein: CASSQDHRKTDTQYF. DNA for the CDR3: TGCGCCAGCAGCCAAGACCATCGGAAGACAGATACGCAGTATTTT.

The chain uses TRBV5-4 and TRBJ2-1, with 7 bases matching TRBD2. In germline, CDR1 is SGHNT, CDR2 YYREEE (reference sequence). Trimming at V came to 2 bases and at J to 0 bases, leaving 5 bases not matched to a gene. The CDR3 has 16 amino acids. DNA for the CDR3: TGTGCCAGCAGCTTACAGACGGGGGGCTCCTACAATGAGCAGTTCTTC. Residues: CASSLQTGGSYNEQFF.

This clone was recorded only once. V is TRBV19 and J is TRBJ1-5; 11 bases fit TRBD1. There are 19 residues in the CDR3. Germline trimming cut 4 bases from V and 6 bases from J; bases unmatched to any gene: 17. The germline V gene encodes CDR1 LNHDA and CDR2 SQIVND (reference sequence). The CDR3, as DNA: TGTGCCAGTAGTACCGGGGGCCCGGGACAGGGGGTCAAACCTCAGCCCCAGCATTTT. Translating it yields CASSTGGPGQGVKPQPQHF. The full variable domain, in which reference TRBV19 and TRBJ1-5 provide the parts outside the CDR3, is DGGITQSPKYLFRKEGQNVTLSCEQNLNHDAMYWYRQDPGQGLRLIYYSQIVNDFQKGDIAEGYSVSREKKESFPLTVTSAQKNPTAFYLCASSTGGPGQGVKPQPQHFGDGTRLSIL.

The CDR3 loop reads CASSHDRDGYTF. The CDR3 DNA is TGTGCCAGCAGCCACGACCGAGATGGCTACACCTTC. The chain links TRBV6-5 to TRBJ1-2; D ambiguous. The CDR3 sequence is 12 residues long. Trimming removed 6 bases from V and 6 bases from J, with 11 bases in between. CDR1 is MNHEY and CDR2 is SVGAGI in the germline V gene.

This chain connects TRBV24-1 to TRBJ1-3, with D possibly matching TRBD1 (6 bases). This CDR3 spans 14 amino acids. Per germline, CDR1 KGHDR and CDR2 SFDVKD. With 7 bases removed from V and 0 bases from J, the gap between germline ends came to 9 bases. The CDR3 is CATSPRGSGNTIYF. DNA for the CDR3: TGTGCCACCAGCCCCAGGGGCTCTGGAAACACCATATATTTT.

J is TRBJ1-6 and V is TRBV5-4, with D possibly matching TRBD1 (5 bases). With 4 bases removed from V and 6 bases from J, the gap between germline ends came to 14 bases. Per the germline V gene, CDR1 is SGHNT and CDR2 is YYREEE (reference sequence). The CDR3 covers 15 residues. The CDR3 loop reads CASSRWGVGNSPLHF. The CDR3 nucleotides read TGTGCCAGCAGCAGATGGGGGGTTGGTAATTCACCCCTCCACTTT.

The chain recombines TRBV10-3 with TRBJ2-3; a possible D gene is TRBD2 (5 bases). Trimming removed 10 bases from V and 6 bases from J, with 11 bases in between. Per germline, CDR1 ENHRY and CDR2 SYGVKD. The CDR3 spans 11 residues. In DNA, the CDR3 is TGTGCCACCGGGGAGTGGGATACGCAGTATTTT. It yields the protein CATGEWDTQYF.

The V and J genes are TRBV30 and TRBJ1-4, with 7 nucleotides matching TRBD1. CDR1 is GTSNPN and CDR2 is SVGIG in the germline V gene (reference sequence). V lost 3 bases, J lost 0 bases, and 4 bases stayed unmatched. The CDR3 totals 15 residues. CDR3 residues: CAWRTGTATNEKLFF. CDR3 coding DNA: TGTGCCTGGAGGACCGGGACAGCAACTAATGAAAAACTGTTTTTT. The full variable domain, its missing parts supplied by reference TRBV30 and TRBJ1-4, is SQTIHQWPATLVQPVGSPLSLECTVEGTSNPNLYWYRQAAGRGLQLLFYSVGIGQISSEVPQNLSASRPQDRQFILSSKKLLLSDSGFYLCAWRTGTATNEKLFFGSGTQLSVL.

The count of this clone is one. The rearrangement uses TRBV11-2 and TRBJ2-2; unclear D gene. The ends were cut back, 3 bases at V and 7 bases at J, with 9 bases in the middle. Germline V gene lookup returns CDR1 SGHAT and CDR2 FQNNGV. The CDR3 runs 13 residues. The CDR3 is CASSFPVGGELFF. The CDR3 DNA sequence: TGTGCCAGCAGCTTCCCCGTGGGCGGGGAGCTGTTTTTT.

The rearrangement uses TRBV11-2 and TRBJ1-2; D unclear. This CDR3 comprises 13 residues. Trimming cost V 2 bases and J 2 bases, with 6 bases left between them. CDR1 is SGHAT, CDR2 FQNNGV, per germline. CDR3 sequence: CASSLTENYGYTF. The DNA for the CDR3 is TGTGCCAGCAGCTTAACGGAAAACTATGGCTACACCTTC.

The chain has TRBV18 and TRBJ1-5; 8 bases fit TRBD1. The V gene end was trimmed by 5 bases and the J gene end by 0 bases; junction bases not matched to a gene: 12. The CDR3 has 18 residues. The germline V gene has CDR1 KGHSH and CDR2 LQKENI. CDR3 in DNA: TGTGCCAGCTCATCACTAGGACAGGGCGAGGTTAGCAATCAGCCCCAGCATTTT. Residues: CASSSLGQGEVSNQPQHF.